This T cell receptor beta chain was sequenced for a study of CD8 T cells in Susac syndrome. This clonotype came up once. Its specificity is unknown. The germline V gene has CDR1 SGDLS and CDR2 YYNGEE. V shed 2 bases, J shed 5 bases, and the junction held 3 bases outside the gene matches. CDR3 length equals 14 residues. Overall study results and limits: It was acknowledged by the study that relatively few individuals were included in its TCR sequencing and HLA analysis.

Random-hexamer reverse transcription was applied to roughly 0.5 to 1 ug RNA. Amplification of TCR beta CDR3 was carried out by immunoSEQ multiplex PCR, which covered 54 Vbeta and 13 Jbeta segments. TCRdb passed the immunoSEQ multiplex PCR reads through MiXCR, listing each CDR3 protein once. The sample yields fewer than 250,000 distinct CDR3 sequences, approximately 90% seen once. Sequencing of TCR beta was performed on blood CD8+ and CD4+ T cells. The TCR comes from a human donor with multiple sclerosis. Sequencing was done on a sample of CD8+ T cells from PBMCs. This chain links TRBV9 with TRBJ2-1, with 8 nucleotides matching TRBD2. CDR3 coding DNA: TGTGCCAGCAGCGTTAGCGGGGACCACAATGAGCAGTTCTTC. Translated: CASSVSGDHNEQFF.